Below are 14 T cell receptor beta chains sequenced from a single sample in a study of early T cells in non-severe SARS-CoV-2 infection. TCRdb re-analysed the 5' RACE reads in MiXCR, keeping a single row per CDR3 protein. The sample has 66,000 or so distinct CDR3 sequences; 10% to 14% are singletons. Sequenced input: whole blood. These receptors all stem from an adult who was a healthcare worker with PCR-confirmed SARS-CoV-2 infection or an uninfected control (not recorded which).

This clonotype was seen many times. V is TRBV5-1 and J is TRBJ2-7; 9 nucleotides line up with TRBD1. With V trimmed by 4 bases and J by 3 bases, 8 bases remained unmatched. The V gene's germline CDR1 is SGHRS and CDR2 YFSETQ. This CDR3 is 15 amino acids long. CDR3 in DNA: TGCGCCAGCAGCAGGGGACAGGGAACGATCTACGAGCAGTACTTC. The encoded protein is CASSRGQGTIYEQYF. The full variable domain, its missing parts supplied by reference TRBV5-1 and TRBJ2-7, is KAGVTQTPRYLIKTRGQQVTLSCSPISGHRSVSWYQQTPGQGLQFLFEYFSETQRNKGNFPGRFSGRQFSNSRSEMNVSTLELGDSALYLCASSRGQGTIYEQYFGPGTRLTVT.

There are a few counts of this clonotype. The J gene is TRBJ2-5, the V gene TRBV7-2; 7 bases are shared with TRBD1. After removal of 5 bases from V and 5 bases from J, the junction contained 8 bases not matched to a gene. Germline-derived CDR1 and CDR2 are SGHTA and FQGNSA. The CDR3 sequence is 14 residues long. The DNA for the CDR3 is TGTGCCAGCAGCCGGGACAGCGAGCTGGAGACCCAGTACTTC. Translating gives CASSRDSELETQYF.

V is TRBV25-1 and J is TRBJ2-7; the D gene could be TRBD1 or TRBD2 (6 bases each). Germline V gene sequence: CDR1 MGHDK, CDR2 SYGVNS. The CDR3 is 13 residues long. V was clipped by 8 bases and J by 4 bases, with 15 bases between them. As DNA, the CDR3 is TGTGCCAGCGAGGGGGGACCCAGATACGAGCAGTACTTC. Residues: CASEGGPRYEQYF.

Remarks on this clonotype: A read error is possible here, since a much larger clone lies one base away. This sequence joins TRBV6-2 or TRBV6-3 and TRBJ2-1, with a weak D call TRBD1 (6 bases). The V gene lost 4 bases and the J gene lost 6 bases, with 16 bases spanning the gap. The CDR3 runs to 15 residues. Looked up from germline, CDR1 is MNHEY and CDR2 is SVGEGT. In DNA, the CDR3 is TGTGCCAGCAGTTTTCTGACAGGTATATGCAATGAGCAGTTCTTC. It specifies CASSFLTGICNEQFF.

This clonotype was counted at least ten times. J is TRBJ2-2 and V is TRBV18; no definite D call. Trimming stripped 3 bases from V and 3 bases from J, with 23 bases between. The CDR3 loop spans 19 amino acids. CDR1 and CDR2 from the germline V gene are KGHSH and LQKENI. Written as DNA, the CDR3 is TGTGCCAGCTCACCCTTTATACGCTCGGACGGCCATTACACCGGGGAGCTGTTTTTT. Residues: CASSPFIRSDGHYTGELFF.

This clonotype was seen a few times. V and J are TRBV7-2 and TRBJ2-3; no clear D. CDR3 length equals 12 residues. V shed 3 bases and J shed 5 bases, with 6 bases lying between them. The germline V gene encodes CDR1 SGHTA and CDR2 FQGNSA. CDR3 amino acids: CASSLLEDTQYF. In DNA, the CDR3 is TGTGCCAGCAGCTTGTTAGAAGATACGCAGTATTTT.

This clonotype came up a few times. This rearrangement joins TRBV11-2 to TRBJ2-3; possibly TRBD1 or TRBD2 for D (5 bases each). V shed 5 bases and J shed 4 bases, with 19 bases lying between them. There are 16 residues in the CDR3. The germline CDR1 and CDR2 sequences are SGHAT and FQNNGV. CDR3 sequence: CASSPRGSQVPDTQYF. The CDR3, as DNA: TGTGCCAGCAGCCCCCGGGGTTCACAGGTTCCAGATACGCAGTATTTT.

This clonotype was recorded many times. The V call is TRBV5-1, the J call TRBJ1-6; TRBD1 is a possible D gene (5 bases). The V end lost 2 bases, the J end lost 5 bases, and 14 bases lay between the germline ends. The length of the CDR3 is 16 residues. Germline loops: CDR1 SGHRS, CDR2 YFSETQ. The CDR3 loop reads CASSFTGTYNNSPLHF. The DNA for the CDR3 is TGCGCCAGCAGCTTCACCGGGACTTACAATAATTCACCCCTCCACTTT.

This clonotype came up many times. The chain has TRBV11-2 and TRBJ2-2; 7 bases map to TRBD2. CDR1 is SGHAT and CDR2 is FQNNGV in the germline V gene. V was pared by 4 bases and J by 6 bases, with 8 bases of the junction left unmatched. This CDR3 is 15 amino acids long. CDR3 region: CASSSGTRGSGELFF. In nucleotides, the CDR3 is TGTGCCAGCAGCTCCGGGACGCGGGGGTCCGGGGAGCTGTTTTTT.

This clonotype has ten or more counts. V gene TRBV6-1 combines with J gene TRBJ1-1, with 10 positions matching TRBD1. The CDR3 totals 12 residues. V shed 10 bases, J shed 6 bases, and the junction held 5 bases outside the gene matches. CDR1 is MNHNS, CDR2 SASEGT, per germline. The CDR3: CAIDRGPAEAFF. The CDR3 DNA is TGTGCCATCGACAGGGGGCCCGCTGAAGCTTTCTTT.

This clonotype was picked up many times. The V call is TRBV7-9, the J call TRBJ2-5, with TRBD2 matching 8 bases. The CDR3 runs to 12 residues. V was clipped by 8 bases and J by 5 bases; unmatched bases: 4. CDR1 and CDR2 from the germline V gene are SEHNR and FQNEAQ (reference sequence). The DNA of the CDR3 is TGTGCCAGCCAAGCGGGGGTGGAGACCCAGTACTTC. Encoded protein: CASQAGVETQYF.

This clonotype has just a few counts. This chain connects TRBV18 to TRBJ2-1; possibly TRBD2 for D (5 bases). CDR1 KGHSH and CDR2 LQKENI come from the germline V gene. V lost 1 base, J lost 5 bases, and 9 bases lay in between. This CDR3 is built from 14 residues. CDR3 protein: CASSPRGQNNEQFF. CDR3 DNA sequence: TGTGCCAGCTCACCACGCGGGCAGAACAATGAGCAGTTCTTC.

There are many counts of this clonotype. This sequence joins TRBV9 and TRBJ1-6; possible D gene TRBD1, 6 bases. V gave up 0 bases and J gave up 13 bases, with 20 bases separating them. There are 16 residues in the CDR3. The germline V gene has CDR1 SGDLS and CDR2 YYNGEE. CDR3 sequence: CASSVGSGGMVSPLHF. The DNA of the CDR3 is TGTGCCAGCAGCGTAGGATCTGGGGGCATGGTATCGCCCCTCCACTTT.

V is TRBV29-1 and J is TRBJ2-3, with 7 bases matching TRBD2. The CDR3 loop spans 12 amino acids. V shed 7 bases, J shed 6 bases, and the junction held 7 bases outside the gene matches. The germline V gene encodes CDR1 SQVTM and CDR2 ANQGSEA. The CDR3 loop is CSAQTSLDTQYF. CDR3 DNA: TGCAGCGCCCAGACTAGCCTTGATACGCAGTATTTT.